The rows below give T cell receptor beta chains drawn from one sample of a study of cytomegalovirus exposure and HLA in healthy donors. Some clones are missing from TCRdb's copy, which holds only in-frame ones; the method was immunoSEQ multiplex PCR. Of 150,000 to 200,000 clones listed, about four fifths are singletons. The specimen sequenced was PBMCs. These receptors came from a woman in her forties or fifties in good health and CMV-seronegative. Both conserved end residues are trimmed from each CDR3.

V: TRBV29-1; CDR3: SVGGAAYSLTQY
V: TRBV7-8; CDR3: ASSLEGAQLRYGYT
V: TRBV18; CDR3: ASSRGGKNTEAF
V: TRBV7-2; CDR3: ASSLVGASGRIAKNIQY
V: TRBV18; CDR3: ASSPLSGRDEQF
V: TRBV21-1; CDR3: ASSKLGRPHRDTEAF
V: TRBV6-1; CDR3: ASSDPGTGVFNEQF
V: TRBV13; CDR3: ASSSRGGSSGGTFEQF
V: TRBV28; CDR3: ASSIPPGLAGNNEQF
V: TRBV19; CDR3: ASTLLQGAGNSPLH
V: TRBV19; CDR3: ASSMGLAVIEQF
V: TRBV5-6; CDR3: ASSWGQLSYNEQF
V: TRBV5-1; CDR3: ASSTPQGQETQY
V: TRBV2; CDR3: ASTKVIREQY
V: TRBV7-9; CDR3: ASSRIEAGANEQY
V: TRBV15; CDR3: ATSRSSGGSYT
V: TRBV6-6; CDR3: ASSYQITSSREPQH
V: TRBV7-2; CDR3: ASRWATTGELF
V: TRBV15; CDR3: ATSRDRDSFYEQY
V: TRBV28; CDR3: ASSLVGPYNSPLH
V: TRBV7-9; CDR3: ASSERDRDYGYT
V: TRBV18; CDR3: ASSPDRDAEKLF
V: TRBV30; CDR3: AWSAINRADSGNTIY
V: TRBV28; CDR3: ASDDRVSYNEQF
V: TRBV29-1; CDR3: SVTPGLASYNEQF
V: TRBV9; CDR3: ASSAEGVSYGYT
V: TRBV4-3; CDR3: ASSQELADTYEQY
V: TRBV19; CDR3: ASSSQATNEKLF
V: TRBV7-7; CDR3: AGSLVAGTNEKLF
V: TRBV9; CDR3: ASSPRGVQETQY
V: TRBV7-2; CDR3: ASSPTGGRTTDTQY
V: TRBV19; CDR3: ASSITGGPDEQY
V: TRBV7-9; CDR3: ASSRGGQPQH
V: TRBV15; CDR3: ATSRGDRGFNTGELF
V: TRBV5-6; CDR3: ASSFGGRNEKLF
V: TRBV7-9; CDR3: ASSLVGGGYT
V: TRBV28; CDR3: ASSSPVAGGPNEQF
V: TRBV19; CDR3: ASSLGASGGDTQY
V: TRBV29-1; CDR3: SVGEGSNQPQH
V: TRBV27; CDR3: ASSLRGKGYT
V: TRBV14; CDR3: ASSQIQGSGNTIY
V: TRBV14; CDR3: ASSQGHPQGAQGYT
V: TRBV28; CDR3: ASSLLVVGQGMSYNSPLH
V: TRBV28; CDR3: ASLPGGLSYNEQF
V: TRBV4-2; CDR3: ASSPRLASLYEQY
V: TRBV6-5; CDR3: ASSPQGTNEKLF
V: TRBV7-2; CDR3: ASSPGGQNQPQH
V: TRBV5-1; CDR3: ASSSGHSTDTQY